This passage covers 2 T cell receptor beta chains from one sample sequenced in a study of T cell repertoires in cytomegalovirus infection. No antigen has been assigned to these receptors. TCRdb re-analysed the reads in MiXCR, keeping a single row per CDR3 protein. The sample carries some 940,000 distinct CDR3 sequences, 30% to 40% recorded once. The source material was cultured CD8+ T cells from PBMCs, sampled from culture after CMV antigen stimulation. Every receptor here comes from a human donor in good health (CMV status not recorded). Some clones in this sample may be carry-over from other donors' samples.

Regarding this clonotype: One end of the junction varies from germline; a read error may be responsible. The J gene is TRBJ2-1, the V gene TRBV12-3 or TRBV12-4, with D possibly matching TRBD1 (5 bases). The CDR3 runs to 16 residues. The CDR3 here is CTSSSPGLLSYNEQFF. In nucleotides, the CDR3 is TGTACCAGCAGTTCCCCAGGGTTGCTCTCCTACAATGAGCAGTTCTTC.

The V call is TRBV6-1, the J call TRBJ2-1, with 11 nucleotides matching TRBD2. The CDR3 covers 15 residues. Germline assignment: CDR1 MNHNS and CDR2 SASEGT. The junction had 8 bases not matched to a gene; V was cut back by 5 bases and J by 8 bases. This CDR3 is CASSYLAGGRYEQFF. CDR3 DNA: TGTGCCAGCAGTTACCTAGCGGGGGGCCGGTATGAGCAGTTCTTC.